Listed here are 18 T cell receptor beta chains from one sample, sequenced in a study of cytomegalovirus exposure and HLA in healthy donors (dated by TCRdb to about 2017). Library preparation employed the immunoSEQ multiplex PCR assay. For the multiplex PCR, a mixture combining 60 forward primers for TCR Vbeta segments and 13 reverse primers for TCR Jbeta segments was used. TCRdb holds this immuneACCESS table with in-frame rearrangements only. Some clones are missing; in checked studies, unresolved V genes explain under half, and the rest has no known cause. The sample contains 150,000 to 200,000 clones, about two thirds of them found a single time. Together, the top ten hold approximately 2.8% of the sample. The sequenced material came from PBMCs. The source is a woman aged 25 to 45 in good health and CMV-seronegative.

This chain links TRBV5-1 with TRBJ2-1; D possibly corresponds to TRBD2 (6 bases). This CDR3 is built from 15 residues. V was pared by 2 bases and J by 6 bases, with 15 bases between. From germline, CDR1 is SGHRS and CDR2 YFSETQ. The CDR3 DNA reads as TGCGCCAGCAGCTTTTCCCTCGGGACTGCCAATGAGCAGTTCTTC. Its translation: CASSFSLGTANEQFF.

The chain combines TRBV7-2 with TRBJ2-7; maybe TRBD2 (7 bases). Between the trimmed V and J ends, which lost 8 bases and 6 bases, there was a span of 23 bases. Germline V CDR1 and CDR2: SGHTA, FQGNSA. The CDR3 runs 15 residues. CDR3 amino acids: CASFGGGVGAREQYF. The DNA for the CDR3 is TGTGCCAGCTTCGGCGGGGGCGTTGGGGCCCGCGAGCAGTACTTC.

This rearrangement joins TRBV19 to TRBJ2-6, with D possibly matching TRBD1 (6 bases). V was trimmed by 6 bases and J by 3 bases, leaving 6 bases between them. This CDR3 comprises 13 residues. Germline V gene lookup returns CDR1 LNHDA and CDR2 SQIVND (reference sequence). CDR3 DNA: TGTGCCAGTAGACAGGGTGGGGCCAACGTCCTGACTTTC. It codes for CASRQGGANVLTF.

This clone was picked up many times. Other DNA sequences from this sample encode an identical CDR3 as well. The genes are TRBV5-1 and TRBJ2-1, with 8 bases matching TRBD2. Trimming removed 4 bases from V and 7 bases from J; junction bases left unmatched: 7. CDR1 is SGHRS and CDR2 is YFSETQ in the germline V gene. The CDR3 consists of 14 residues. The CDR3 protein is CASSGAGGYNEQFF. CDR3 bases: TGCGCCAGCAGCGGGGCGGGAGGATATAATGAGCAGTTCTTC.

This sequence joins TRBV19 and TRBJ1-2; 9 bases are shared with TRBD1. Germline V gene lookup returns CDR1 LNHDA and CDR2 SQIVND (reference sequence). Unmatched junction bases numbered 9, after V lost 5 bases and J lost 8 bases. This CDR3 spans 14 amino acids. The CDR3 nucleotides are TGTGCCAGTAGTTTACAGGGGGCAACGGGAGGCTACACCTTC. Amino acid sequence: CASSLQGATGGYTF.

This clone was seen a handful of times. The rearrangement uses TRBV11-2 and TRBJ2-3; TRBD2 might be the D (6 bases). There are 14 residues in the CDR3. Looked up from germline, CDR1 is SGHAT and CDR2 is FQNNGV. Trimming removed 2 bases from V and 3 bases from J, with 9 bases in between. CDR3 region: CASSLWGRTDTQYF. Written as DNA, the CDR3 is TGTGCCAGCAGCTTATGGGGGAGGACAGATACGCAGTATTTT.

This chain joins TRBV7-2 and TRBJ2-1; tentatively, D is TRBD2 (5 bases). V lost 1 base and J lost 0, with 13 bases in between. Germline CDR1 reads SGHTA; CDR2 reads FQGNSA. The CDR3 covers 17 residues. The CDR3 sequence: CASSLGRLLNSYNEQFF. As DNA, the CDR3 is TGTGCCAGCAGCTTAGGAAGACTATTAAACTCCTACAATGAGCAGTTCTTC. The variable domain in full, completed from reference TRBV7-2 and TRBJ2-1, reads GAGVSQSPSNKVTEKGKDVELRCDPISGHTALYWYRQSLGQGLEFLIYFQGNSAPDKSGLPSDRFSAERTGGSVSTLTIQRTQQEDSAVYLCASSLGRLLNSYNEQFFGPGTRLTVL.

This clone was seen just once. J is TRBJ2-1 and V is TRBV9; 9 bases agree with TRBD2. CDR3 size: 16 residues. Germline CDR1 and CDR2: SGDLS and YYNGEE. Losses at the gene ends were 0 bases for V and 6 bases for J; bases not matched to a gene: 7. The CDR3 DNA reads TGTGCCAGCAGCGTAGTTGCGGGAGGGCCGGGCAATGAGCAGTTCTTC. Amino acid sequence: CASSVVAGGPGNEQFF. The whole variable domain, remainder taken from reference TRBV9 and TRBJ2-1, is DSGVTQTPKHLITATGQRVTLRCSPRSGDLSVYWYQQSLDQGLQFLIQYYNGEERAKGNILERFSAQQFPDLHSELNLSSLELGDSALYFCASSVVAGGPGNEQFFGPGTRLTVL.

J is TRBJ2-1 and V is TRBV15; D is uncertain. The germline gives CDR1 LNHNV, CDR2 YYDKDF (reference sequence). V shed 1 base and J shed 4 bases, with 14 bases lying between them. This CDR3 comprises 16 residues. The CDR3 protein is CATSRGRGSSYNEQFF. The CDR3 DNA reads as TGTGCCACCAGCAGAGGAAGAGGTTCCTCGTACAATGAGCAGTTCTTC.

The chain links TRBV9 to TRBJ2-7; 9 bases line up with TRBD1. Germline V lookup: CDR1 SGDLS, CDR2 YYNGEE. The CDR3 is made up of 15 amino acids. J lost 5 bases, V lost 0 bases, and 6 bases had no gene match. CDR3 in amino acids: CASSVGGRDRDEQYF. In nucleotides, the CDR3 is TGTGCCAGCAGCGTAGGGGGGAGGGACAGGGACGAGCAGTACTTC. The whole variable domain, filled in from reference TRBV9 and TRBJ2-7, reads DSGVTQTPKHLITATGQRVTLRCSPRSGDLSVYWYQQSLDQGLQFLIQYYNGEERAKGNILERFSAQQFPDLHSELNLSSLELGDSALYFCASSVGGRDRDEQYFGPGTRLTVT.

V gene TRBV4-1 combines with J gene TRBJ2-3, with 7 bases fitting TRBD2. Looked up from germline, CDR1 is MGHRA and CDR2 is YSYEKL. The CDR3 loop spans 17 amino acids. Trimming removed 2 bases from V and 3 bases from J; junction bases left unmatched: 11. CDR3 in amino acids: CASSQIPGGDWTDTQYF. CDR3 DNA sequence: TGCGCCAGCAGCCAAATCCCTGGGGGGGACTGGACAGATACGCAGTATTTT.

The genes are TRBV5-6 and TRBJ2-3, with a tentative D call TRBD1 (5 bases). CDR1 is SGHDT and CDR2 is YYEEEE in the germline V gene. This CDR3 is built from 15 residues. V lost 4 bases and J 0 bases, leaving 12 bases between the germline ends. CDR3 nucleotides: TGTGCCAGCAGCCCAGGGTTCGTTAGCACAGATACGCAGTATTTT. Its protein is CASSPGFVSTDTQYF.

This CDR3 is CASSTWDSKNTGELFF. CDR3 nucleotide sequence: TGTGCCAGCAGCACCTGGGACAGCAAAAACACCGGGGAGCTGTTTTTT. The rearrangement links TRBV14 to TRBJ2-2; 7 bases line up with TRBD1. The CDR3 contains 16 residues. From germline, CDR1 is SGHDN and CDR2 FVKESK. V lost 5 bases, J lost 2 bases, and 8 bases stayed unmatched.

The V and J genes are TRBV10-3 and TRBJ2-3, with a weak D call TRBD2 (6 bases). V lost 9 bases to trimming and J lost 2 bases, with 15 bases between them. The CDR3 has 14 amino acids. CDR1 and CDR2 (germline): ENHRY, SYGVKD. The CDR3 here is CAMRRGPDTDTQYF. CDR3 DNA sequence: TGTGCCATGAGGCGGGGTCCGGACACAGATACGCAGTATTTT.

The chain recombines TRBV9 with TRBJ2-7; 7 nucleotides line up with TRBD1. The CDR3 is 15 residues long. Unmatched junction bases numbered 7, after V lost 2 bases and J lost 2 bases. Germline V gene lookup returns CDR1 SGDLS and CDR2 YYNGEE. The CDR3, as DNA: TGTGCCAGCAGCGTCCACCGACAGGGCCCCTACGAGCAGTACTTC. Protein: CASSVHRQGPYEQYF.

This clone has just a few counts. The rearrangement joins TRBV9 to TRBJ2-7; TRBD2 matches 8 bases. Germline V lookup: CDR1 SGDLS, CDR2 YYNGEE. This CDR3 comprises 13 residues. The V and J ends lost 7 bases and 5 bases, in that order; junction bases with no gene match: 8. The CDR3, as DNA: TGTGCCAGCGCGAGGCGCGGGGGGCACGAGCAGTACTTC. As protein: CASARRGGHEQYF.

J is TRBJ2-5 and V is TRBV19, with TRBD1 matching 9 bases. In germline, CDR1 is LNHDA, CDR2 SQIVND (reference sequence). The CDR3 has 14 residues. With V trimmed by 4 bases and J by 4 bases, 4 bases remained unmatched. CDR3 amino acids: CASSKDRGRETQYF. CDR3 bases: TGTGCCAGTAGTAAGGACAGGGGACGAGAGACCCAGTACTTC.

The chain links TRBV2 to TRBJ2-3; D is unclear. Germline assignment: CDR1 SNHLY and CDR2 FYNNEI. This CDR3 region has 17 residues. The ends were cut back, 3 bases at V and 6 bases at J, with 22 bases in the middle. The CDR3 DNA follows: TGTGCCAGCAGTGAGCCTCGAACTATTACTCATACGGATACGCAGTATTTT. Translation gives CASSEPRTITHTDTQYF.